This record looks at one T cell receptor (beta chain) sequence and its context. Its antigen is undetermined. The data are from a study of memory CD4+ T cells and cytomegalovirus serostatus. Regarding the study as a whole: A US-trained random forest predicted CMV serostatus with median AUC around 0.9. CD4+ memory repertoires contained 67 of 164 reported CMV TCRbeta sequences.

Under the authors' procedure: After removing out-of-frame reads, 2 million to 2.5 million distinct TCRbeta sequences remained. Repertoires were generated with immunoSEQ multiplex PCR, while TCRdb's copy carries only in-frame clones and drops some. That table furnishes V, J and clone size, whereas the DNA furnished D and trimming. Of 50,000 to 60,000 clones in the sample, 82% were seen once. The sort gate was single viable CD3+CD4+CD8-CD45RO+ cells for memory CD4+ T cells. CMV serostatus came from serum IgG against pp150, pp28, p38, p52. Sequenced input: memory CD4+ T cells from blood. This TCR was sampled from an adult in good health and CMV-seronegative.

This CDR3 reads CASSLWGRNNSPLHF. CDR3 bases: TGTGCCAGCAGTTTATGGGGACGGAATAATTCACCCCTCCACTTT. V and J are TRBV27 and TRBJ1-6; D may be TRBD1 (5 bases). Germline loops: CDR1 MNHEY, CDR2 SMNVEV (reference sequence). This CDR3 has 15 amino acids. Deletions cut 1 base from V and 5 bases from J, with 9 bases between.